This record concerns one T cell receptor (beta chain) sequence. The target antigen is unknown. The junction departs from germline at one end; a sequencing error may be responsible. The data stem from a study of T cell repertoires in cytomegalovirus infection. Study in general: Evidence of both CMV infection and a matching HLA type came from public TCR beta signatures.

Germline values: CDR1 SGHDN, CDR2 FVKESK. This CDR3 spans 14 amino acids. MiXCR, run by TCRdb on the reads, gives a single entry per CDR3 protein. The table records 500,000 to 600,000 distinct CDR3 sequences, 16% of them present only once. Study-wide results and caveats: CMV-specific TCR beta clonotypes restricted by HLA-C were the ones dominating the ex vivo response. CMV carriers having the relevant HLA were flagged by cumulative public TCR beta family frequency.

This clonotype originated in a human donor in good health (CMV status not recorded). Some clones in this sample may be carry-over from other donors' samples. The specimen sequenced was CD8+ T cells from PBMCs. The rearrangement joins TRBV14 to TRBJ2-7; 8 bases are a match to TRBD1. The CDR3 reads CVSSHDRGSYEQYF. For the CDR3, the DNA is TGTGTCAGCAGCCACGACAGGGGATCCTACGAGCAGTACTTC.